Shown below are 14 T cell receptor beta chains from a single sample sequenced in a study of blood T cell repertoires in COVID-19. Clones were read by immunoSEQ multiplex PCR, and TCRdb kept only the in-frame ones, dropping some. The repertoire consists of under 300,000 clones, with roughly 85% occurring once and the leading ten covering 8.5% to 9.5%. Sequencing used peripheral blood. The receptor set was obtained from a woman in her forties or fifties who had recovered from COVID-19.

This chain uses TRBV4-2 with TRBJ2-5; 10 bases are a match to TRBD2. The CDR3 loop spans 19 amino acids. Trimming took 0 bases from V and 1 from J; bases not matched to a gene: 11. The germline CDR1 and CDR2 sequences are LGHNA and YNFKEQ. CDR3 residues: CASSQEASGGAVAQETQYF. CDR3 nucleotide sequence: TGTGCCAGCAGCCAAGAAGCGAGCGGGGGGGCCGTTGCCCAAGAGACCCAGTACTTC.

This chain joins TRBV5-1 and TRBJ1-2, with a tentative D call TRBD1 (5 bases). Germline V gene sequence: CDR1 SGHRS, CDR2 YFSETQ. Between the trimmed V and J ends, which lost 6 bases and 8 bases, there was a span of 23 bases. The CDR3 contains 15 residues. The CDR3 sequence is CASTLSGPEGGGYTF. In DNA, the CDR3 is TGCGCCAGCACGCTATCGGGACCAGAGGGAGGCGGCTACACCTTC.

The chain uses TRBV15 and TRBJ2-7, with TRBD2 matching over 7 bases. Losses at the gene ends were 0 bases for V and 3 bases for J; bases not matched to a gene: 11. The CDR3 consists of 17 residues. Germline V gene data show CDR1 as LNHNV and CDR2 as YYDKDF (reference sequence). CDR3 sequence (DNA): TGTGCCACCAGCAGAGACCGGGGCCAGGGACTAAACTACGAGCAGTACTTC. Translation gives CATSRDRGQGLNYEQYF.

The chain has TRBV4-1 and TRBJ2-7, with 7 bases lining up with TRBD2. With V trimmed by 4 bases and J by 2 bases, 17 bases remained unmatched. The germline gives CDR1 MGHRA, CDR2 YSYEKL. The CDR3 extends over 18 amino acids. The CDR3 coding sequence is TGCGCCAGCAGCCTGTCCGCCGGCGTTCCGGGAGGTACCTACGAGCAGTACTTC. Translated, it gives CASSLSAGVPGGTYEQYF.

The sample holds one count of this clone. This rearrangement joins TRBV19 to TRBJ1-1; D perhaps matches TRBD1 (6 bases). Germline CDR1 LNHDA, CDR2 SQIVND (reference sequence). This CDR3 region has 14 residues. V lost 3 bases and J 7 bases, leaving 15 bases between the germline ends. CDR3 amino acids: CASSIMGAVDEAFF. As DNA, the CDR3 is TGTGCCAGTAGTATTATGGGGGCGGTCGATGAAGCTTTCTTT.

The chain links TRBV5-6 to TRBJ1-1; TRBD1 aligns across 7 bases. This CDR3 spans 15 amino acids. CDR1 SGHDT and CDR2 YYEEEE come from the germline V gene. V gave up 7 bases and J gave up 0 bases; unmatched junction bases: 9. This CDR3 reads CASQRQGGMNTEAFF. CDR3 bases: TGTGCCAGCCAGAGACAGGGAGGCATGAACACTGAAGCTTTCTTT.

CDR3 in DNA: TGTGCCAGCAGTGCCGGTTGGTCTAACTATGGCTACACCTTC. Its translation: CASSAGWSNYGYTF. The V gene is TRBV6-1, the J gene TRBJ1-2; no reliable D call. CDR1 is MNHNS and CDR2 is SASEGT in the germline V gene. Trimming removed 4 bases at V and 0 bases at J, with 9 bases between. CDR3 length: 14 residues.

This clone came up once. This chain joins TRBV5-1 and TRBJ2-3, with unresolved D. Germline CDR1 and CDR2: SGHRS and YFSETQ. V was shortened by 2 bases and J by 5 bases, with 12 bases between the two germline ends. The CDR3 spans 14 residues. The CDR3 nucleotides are TGCGCCAGCAGCTTCAACAGCCCCAGAGATACGCAGTATTTT. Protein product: CASSFNSPRDTQYF.

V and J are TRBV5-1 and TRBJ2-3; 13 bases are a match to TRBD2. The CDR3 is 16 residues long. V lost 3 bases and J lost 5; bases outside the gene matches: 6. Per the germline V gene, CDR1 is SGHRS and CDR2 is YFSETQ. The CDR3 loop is CASSSPGLAGRDTQYF. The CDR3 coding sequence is TGCGCCAGCAGCTCACCGGGACTAGCGGGGCGAGATACGCAGTATTTT. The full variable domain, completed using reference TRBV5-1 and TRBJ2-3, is KAGVTQTPRYLIKTRGQQVTLSCSPISGHRSVSWYQQTPGQGLQFLFEYFSETQRNKGNFPGRFSGRQFSNSRSEMNVSTLELGDSALYLCASSSPGLAGRDTQYFGPGTRLTVL.

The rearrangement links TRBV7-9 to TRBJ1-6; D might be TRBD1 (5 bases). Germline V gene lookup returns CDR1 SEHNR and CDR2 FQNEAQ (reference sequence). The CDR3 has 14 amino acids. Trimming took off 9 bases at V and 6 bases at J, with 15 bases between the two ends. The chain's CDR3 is CASVGTGLNSPLHF. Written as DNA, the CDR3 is TGTGCCAGTGTCGGAACAGGCCTTAATTCACCCCTCCACTTT.

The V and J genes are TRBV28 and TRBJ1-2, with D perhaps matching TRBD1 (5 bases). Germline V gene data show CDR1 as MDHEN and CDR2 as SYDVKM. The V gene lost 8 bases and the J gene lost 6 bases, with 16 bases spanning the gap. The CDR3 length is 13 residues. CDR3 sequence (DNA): TGTGCCAGCGCCCAGGGTGATACCGATGGCTACACCTTC. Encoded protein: CASAQGDTDGYTF.

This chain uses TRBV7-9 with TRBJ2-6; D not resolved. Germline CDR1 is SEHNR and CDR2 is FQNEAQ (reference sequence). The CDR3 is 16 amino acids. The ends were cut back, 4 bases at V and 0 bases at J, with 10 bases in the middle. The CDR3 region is CASSSSTGSGANVLTF. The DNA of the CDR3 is TGTGCCAGCAGCTCGAGCACGGGCTCTGGGGCCAACGTCCTGACTTTC.

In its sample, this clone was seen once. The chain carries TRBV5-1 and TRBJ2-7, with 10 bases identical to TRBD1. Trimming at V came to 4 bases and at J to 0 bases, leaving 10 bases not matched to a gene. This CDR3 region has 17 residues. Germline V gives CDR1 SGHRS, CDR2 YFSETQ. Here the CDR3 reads CASSKQVGTGASYEQYF. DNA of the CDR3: TGCGCCAGCAGCAAGCAGGTCGGGACAGGGGCCTCCTACGAGCAGTACTTC.

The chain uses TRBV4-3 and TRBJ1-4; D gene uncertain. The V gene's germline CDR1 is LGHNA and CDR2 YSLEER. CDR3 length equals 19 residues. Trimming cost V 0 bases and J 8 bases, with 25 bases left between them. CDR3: CASSQDSAADLPEPEKLFF. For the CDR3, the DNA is TGCGCCAGCAGCCAAGATTCGGCAGCGGATTTACCAGAGCCGGAAAAACTGTTTTTT.